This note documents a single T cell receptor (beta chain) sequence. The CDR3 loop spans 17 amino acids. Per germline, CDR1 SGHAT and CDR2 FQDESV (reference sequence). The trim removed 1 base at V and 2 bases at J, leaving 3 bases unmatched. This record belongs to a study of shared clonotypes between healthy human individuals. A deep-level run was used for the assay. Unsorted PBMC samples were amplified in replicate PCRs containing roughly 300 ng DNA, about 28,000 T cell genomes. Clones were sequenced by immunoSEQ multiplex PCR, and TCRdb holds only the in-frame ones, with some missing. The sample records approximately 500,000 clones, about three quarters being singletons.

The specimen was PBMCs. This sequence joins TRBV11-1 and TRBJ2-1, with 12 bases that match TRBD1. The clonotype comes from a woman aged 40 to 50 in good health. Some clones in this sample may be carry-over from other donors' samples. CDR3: CASSLGGQGATYNEQFF. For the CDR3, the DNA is TGTGCCAGCAGCTTAGGGGGACAGGGGGCTACCTACAATGAGCAGTTCTTC.